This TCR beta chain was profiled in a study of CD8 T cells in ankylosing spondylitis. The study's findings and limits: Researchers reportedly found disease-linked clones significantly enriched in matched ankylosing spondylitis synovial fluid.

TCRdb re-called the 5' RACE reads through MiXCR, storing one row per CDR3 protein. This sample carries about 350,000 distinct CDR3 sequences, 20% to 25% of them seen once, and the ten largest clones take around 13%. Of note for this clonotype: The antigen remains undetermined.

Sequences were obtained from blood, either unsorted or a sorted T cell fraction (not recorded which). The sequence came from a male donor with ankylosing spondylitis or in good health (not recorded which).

In DNA, the CDR3 is TGTGCCAGCTCACCCATCCACGAGCAGTACTTC. Translated, it gives CASSPIHEQYF. The J gene is TRBJ2-7, the V gene TRBV18; the D is unclear. CDR1 and CDR2 (germline): KGHSH, LQKENI. Trimming pared 3 bases from V and 5 bases from J, leaving 5 bases between. CDR3 length equals 11 residues.